Below are 10 T cell receptor beta chains sequenced from a single sample in a study of shared clonotypes between healthy human individuals. This table comes from immunoSEQ multiplex PCR, and its TCRdb copy is limited to in-frame clones, with some not included. The data show approximately 530,000 clones, with 95% to 97% seen just once and about 0.06% held by the top ten. The source material was naive CD4+ T cells sorted from blood. Subset here: CD45RA+ positively selected. The receptors shown here come from a woman aged 25 to 39 in good health.

The CDR3 is CASSRADGTNTYEQYF. In DNA, the CDR3 is TGCGCCAGCAGCCGAGCGGACGGGACTAACACCTACGAGCAGTACTTC. The chain uses TRBV4-1 and TRBJ2-7; 7 nucleotides match TRBD2. Germline CDR1 and CDR2: MGHRA and YSYEKL. The CDR3 is made up of 16 amino acids. V gave up 4 bases and J gave up 2 bases; unmatched junction bases: 11.

The chain is built from TRBV19 and TRBJ2-7, with D perhaps matching TRBD1 or TRBD2 (5 bases each). CDR1 is LNHDA, CDR2 SQIVND, per germline (reference sequence). CDR3 size: 15 residues. The germline V and J ends were trimmed by 5 bases and 6 bases, with 20 bases remaining between them. The chain's CDR3 is CASSLPGTGSGEQYF. In DNA form, the CDR3 reads TGTGCCAGTAGTCTCCCGGGGACGGGGTCAGGCGAGCAGTACTTC. Supplemented by reference TRBV19 and TRBJ2-7, the full variable domain reads DGGITQSPKYLFRKEGQNVTLSCEQNLNHDAMYWYRQDPGQGLRLIYYSQIVNDFQKGDIAEGYSVSREKKESFPLTVTSAQKNPTAFYLCASSLPGTGSGEQYFGPGTRLTVT.

This clone came up once. The chain joins TRBV25-1 to TRBJ2-3; the D is unclear. The CDR3 has 16 amino acids. Germline V gives CDR1 MGHDK, CDR2 SYGVNS. V lost 3 bases and J 1 base, leaving 14 bases between the germline ends. The CDR3 here is CASSDPATSGTDTQYF. CDR3 sequence (DNA): TGTGCCAGCAGTGATCCGGCAACCTCGGGCACAGATACGCAGTATTTT.

The chain links TRBV19 to TRBJ2-3; the D gene is possibly TRBD1 (6 bases). The germline V and J ends were trimmed by 1 base and 2 bases, with 13 bases remaining between them. Germline lookup yields CDR1 LNHDA and CDR2 SQIVND (reference sequence). This CDR3 has 16 amino acids. This CDR3 is CASSIVGGHITDTQYF. The CDR3 nucleotides read TGTGCCAGTAGTATAGTAGGGGGACACATCACAGATACGCAGTATTTT.

V usage is TRBV7-3 and J usage is TRBJ2-2; D is unresolved. This CDR3 spans 12 amino acids. Trimming shortened V by 5 bases and J by 3 bases, and 4 bases separated the two germline ends. From germline, CDR1 is SGHTA and CDR2 FQGTGA. The CDR3 sequence: CASSTYTGELFF. The CDR3, as DNA: TGTGCCAGCAGCACTTACACCGGGGAGCTGTTTTTT.

The J gene is TRBJ1-3, the V gene TRBV5-4; D is undetermined. Germline lookup yields CDR1 SGHNT and CDR2 YYREEE (reference sequence). The CDR3 has 14 residues. With 0 bases removed from V and 3 bases from J, the gap between germline ends came to 7 bases. CDR3 DNA sequence: TGTGCCAGCAGCTTGGGAGGGATTGGAAACACCATATATTTT. Its translation is CASSLGGIGNTIYF.

J is TRBJ2-7 and V is TRBV5-1; tentatively, D is TRBD1 (6 bases). This CDR3 is built from 14 residues. Germline assignment: CDR1 SGHRS and CDR2 YFSETQ. V was trimmed by 1 base and J by 2 bases, leaving 10 bases between them. The CDR3 spells CASSLRGGTYEQYF. In DNA, the CDR3 is TGCGCCAGCAGCTTGAGAGGGGGAACCTACGAGCAGTACTTC. Drawing the rest from reference TRBV5-1 and TRBJ2-7, the complete variable domain is KAGVTQTPRYLIKTRGQQVTLSCSPISGHRSVSWYQQTPGQGLQFLFEYFSETQRNKGNFPGRFSGRQFSNSRSEMNVSTLELGDSALYLCASSLRGGTYEQYFGPGTRLTVT.

This chain uses TRBV29-1 with TRBJ1-3, with TRBD1 as a possible D gene (5 bases). The CDR3 runs 13 residues. Trimming stripped 4 bases from V and 4 bases from J, with 11 bases between. Germline assignment: CDR1 SQVTM and CDR2 ANQGSEA. Here the CDR3 DNA reads TGCAGCGTTGGGGGGGTTCGCGGAAACACCATATATTTT. It specifies CSVGGVRGNTIYF.

The chain carries TRBV2 and TRBJ1-1; no reliable D call. The CDR3 contains 14 residues. V lost 6 bases, J lost 1 base, and 12 bases lay in between. CDR1 and CDR2 (germline): SNHLY, FYNNEI. The CDR3 reads CASRASGQNTEAFF. The CDR3 DNA sequence: TGTGCCAGCAGAGCTAGCGGCCAGAACACTGAAGCTTTCTTT.

The rearrangement links TRBV19 to TRBJ1-1, with 12 bases identical to TRBD1. The V gene's germline CDR1 is LNHDA and CDR2 SQIVND (reference sequence). The CDR3 sequence is 13 residues long. Germline trimming cut 5 bases from V and 7 bases from J; bases unmatched to any gene: 2. The CDR3 DNA reads as TGTGCCAGTAGTGGGGACAGGGGGCTTGAAGCTTTCTTT. Encoded protein: CASSGDRGLEAFF. Using reference TRBV19 and TRBJ1-1 for the parts outside the CDR3, the full variable domain is DGGITQSPKYLFRKEGQNVTLSCEQNLNHDAMYWYRQDPGQGLRLIYYSQIVNDFQKGDIAEGYSVSREKKESFPLTVTSAQKNPTAFYLCASSGDRGLEAFFGQGTRLTVV.